This TCR beta chain was profiled in a study of blood T cell repertoires in COVID-19. V dropped 2 bases and J dropped 5 bases, with 16 bases sitting between them. Looked up from germline, CDR1 is GTSNPN and CDR2 is SVGIG (reference sequence). The CDR3 sequence is 15 residues long. In the source study's methods: Nucleated cell counts were estimated from reference gene primer amplification. The table came from immunoSEQ multiplex PCR; TCRdb's copy has only in-frame clones and leaves some out. V, J and clone size reflect that table, while D and trimming were determined from the DNA. The sample has around 64,000 clones, about nine tenths seen once.

The chain has TRBV30 and TRBJ1-5; unclear D gene. The receptor comes from a man aged 25 to 40 with acute or convalescent COVID-19. Sample: peripheral blood. The CDR3 loop reads CAWSTSLGEYQPQHF. DNA of the CDR3: TGTGCCTGGAGTACCAGTCTCGGGGAGTATCAGCCCCAGCATTTT.